This T cell receptor (beta chain) was found in a study of control samples from healthy donors and cancer patients. Clones were sequenced by immunoSEQ multiplex PCR, and TCRdb holds only the in-frame ones, with some missing. The sample comprises roughly 100,000 clones, roughly 91% of which are singletons, and 15% to 20% rests with the top ten. Trimming left V 2 bases short and J 5 bases short, with 12 bases between. This CDR3 is 13 amino acids long. The germline V gene encodes CDR1 GTSNPN and CDR2 SVGIG (reference sequence). Material for sequencing was PBMCs. The sequence derives from a man aged 60 to 69 with lung cancer. V usage is TRBV30 and J usage is TRBJ1-1; D may be TRBD1 (6 bases). CDR3 loop: CAWSPQGYTEAFF. The CDR3 nucleotides read TGTGCCTGGAGTCCACAGGGATATACTGAAGCTTTCTTT.